The 29 T cell receptor beta chains listed next were all sequenced from one sample in a study of cytomegalovirus exposure and HLA in healthy donors. Using immunoSEQ multiplex PCR, the repertoire was profiled, and TCRdb retains in-frame clones only, with some absent. Of about 360,000 clones listed, 86% are singletons. The sample consisted of PBMCs. The receptors were sampled from a woman under 30 in good health and CMV-seronegative.

The J gene is TRBJ2-7, the V gene TRBV28, with 11 positions matching TRBD1. Germline values: CDR1 MDHEN, CDR2 SYDVKM. The CDR3 totals 16 residues. After removal of 6 bases from V and 3 bases from J, the junction contained 10 bases not matched to a gene. The CDR3 spells CASRPNGQGARYEQYF. The CDR3 DNA reads TGTGCCAGCAGACCAAACGGACAGGGGGCGCGCTACGAGCAGTACTTC.

The chain links TRBV7-6 to TRBJ2-7, with TRBD1 identical over 8 bases. With 1 base clipped from V and 4 bases from J, the junction kept 9 bases outside the gene matches. CDR3 length: 16 residues. Per the germline V gene, CDR1 is SGHVS and CDR2 is FNYEAQ. CDR3 coding DNA: TGTGCCAGCAGCTTAGATGGGGCCAGGGGGCGATACGAGCAGTACTTC. This gives the protein CASSLDGARGRYEQYF. The full variable domain, its missing parts supplied by reference TRBV7-6 and TRBJ2-7, is GAGVSQSPRYKVTKRGQDVALRCDPISGHVSLYWYRQALGQGPEFLTYFNYEAQQDKSGLPNDRFSAERPEGSISTLTIQRTEQRDSAMYRCASSLDGARGRYEQYFGPGTRLTVT.

This clone was seen only a few times. The chain recombines TRBV28 with TRBJ1-2, with 10 nucleotides matching TRBD1. Germline lookup yields CDR1 MDHEN and CDR2 SYDVKM. The CDR3 sequence is 13 residues long. The ends lost 6 bases at V and 8 bases at J; junction bases unmatched: 6. CDR3 protein: CASSYGTGVGYTF. In nucleotides, the CDR3 is TGTGCCAGCAGCTACGGGACAGGGGTCGGCTACACCTTC.

The V gene is TRBV6-1, the J gene TRBJ2-7, with TRBD1 matching 10 bases. After removal of 1 base from V and 0 bases from J, the junction contained 9 bases not matched to a gene. This CDR3 is 18 amino acids long. Germline V gene sequence: CDR1 MNHNS, CDR2 SASEGT. The CDR3 is CASSEGFWGDRGSYEQYF. DNA of the CDR3: TGTGCCAGCAGTGAAGGATTCTGGGGGGACAGGGGCTCCTACGAGCAGTACTTC.

The chain recombines TRBV27 with TRBJ1-5; 8 positions agree with TRBD1. This CDR3 has 16 amino acids. Germline CDR1 is MNHEY and CDR2 is SMNVEV (reference sequence). J gave up 2 bases and V 6 bases, and 9 bases lay outside the gene matches. The DNA for the CDR3 is TGTGCCAGCAGGACTGACAGGGGTTTGGGCAATCAGCCCCAGCATTTT. Protein product: CASRTDRGLGNQPQHF.

The chain couples TRBV2 to TRBJ1-1, with a weak D call TRBD1 (5 bases). Germline V gene data show CDR1 as SNHLY and CDR2 as FYNNEI. V gave up 5 bases and J gave up 3 bases, with 10 bases separating them. The CDR3 runs 13 residues. CDR3 coding DNA: TGTGCCAGCAGTTCGGGACTCTACACTGAAGCTTTCTTT. The encoded protein is CASSSGLYTEAFF.

This chain uses TRBV6-4 with TRBJ1-2; TRBD1 is a possible D gene (6 bases). The CDR3 runs 15 residues. V was clipped by 4 bases and J by 4 bases, with 16 bases between them. Germline values: CDR1 MRHNA, CDR2 SNTAGT. The CDR3 reads CASSATSGGVYGYTF. For the CDR3, the DNA is TGTGCCAGCAGTGCGACCTCGGGGGGCGTCTATGGCTACACCTTC.

The rearrangement joins TRBV19 to TRBJ1-5; D might be TRBD1 (5 bases). The CDR3 sequence is 14 residues long. CDR1 and CDR2 (germline): LNHDA, SQIVND (reference sequence). Trimming removed 3 bases at V and 1 base at J, with 7 bases between. The CDR3 loop is CASSMEGSNQPQHF. For the CDR3, the DNA is TGTGCCAGTAGTATGGAGGGGAGCAATCAGCCCCAGCATTTT.

The rearrangement uses TRBV5-1 and TRBJ2-2; 7 bases agree with TRBD1. The V segment lost 5 bases and the J segment 2 bases; nucleotides outside the gene matches: 6. This CDR3 spans 15 amino acids. Looked up from germline, CDR1 is SGHRS and CDR2 is YFSETQ. CDR3 nucleotide sequence: TGCGCCAGCAGTCGATACAGGGGTAACACCGGGGAGCTGTTTTTT. Amino acid sequence: CASSRYRGNTGELFF.

The rearrangement links TRBV28 to TRBJ2-3; D not resolved. Germline lookup yields CDR1 MDHEN and CDR2 SYDVKM. This CDR3 has 14 amino acids. V was shortened by 5 bases and J by 5 bases, with 14 bases between the two germline ends. The CDR3 DNA follows: TGTGCCAGCAGTAAACCTCAACAGCTAGATACGCAGTATTTT. Translated: CASSKPQQLDTQYF.

The V call is TRBV10-3, the J call TRBJ2-1; maybe TRBD2 (7 bases). The V gene's germline CDR1 is ENHRY and CDR2 SYGVKD. Trimming stripped 11 bases from V and 9 bases from J, with 17 bases between. The CDR3 totals 12 residues. CDR3 nucleotide sequence: TGTGCCTCGAGAGGGGGGGGTGGTGAGCAGTTCTTC. Translation: CASRGGGGEQFF.

This clone was detected only once. The chain couples TRBV28 to TRBJ1-1; TRBD1 matches 10 bases. The CDR3 runs to 17 residues. The V and J ends lost 6 bases and 0 bases, in that order; junction bases with no gene match: 10. Germline V lookup: CDR1 MDHEN, CDR2 SYDVKM. Here the CDR3 reads CASSPRGQGLMNTEAFF. In DNA form, the CDR3 reads TGTGCCAGCAGCCCCAGGGGACAGGGGTTAATGAACACTGAAGCTTTCTTT.

V is TRBV19 and J is TRBJ1-4; TRBD1 matches 9 bases. Per germline, CDR1 LNHDA and CDR2 SQIVND (reference sequence). V was clipped by 5 bases and J by 6 bases; unmatched bases: 7. CDR3 length: 15 amino acids. CDR3 bases: TGTGCCAGTAGTGTACCGGGACAGGGAGATGAAAAACTGTTTTTT. Its protein is CASSVPGQGDEKLFF.

The V and J genes are TRBV5-4 and TRBJ1-4; 9 positions match TRBD1. V gave up 4 bases and J gave up 2 bases; unmatched junction bases: 6. Germline-derived CDR1 and CDR2 are SGHNT and YYREEE (reference sequence). The CDR3 has 16 amino acids. The CDR3 DNA reads TGTGCCAGCAGCGGCACAGGGGGCGGCACTAATGAAAAACTGTTTTTT. It specifies CASSGTGGGTNEKLFF.

The chain recombines TRBV6-1 with TRBJ2-7, with D tentatively TRBD1 (6 bases). V shed 8 bases and J shed 1 base, with 18 bases lying between them. CDR1 and CDR2 (germline): MNHNS, SASEGT. The CDR3 consists of 15 residues. The CDR3 nucleotides read TGTGCCAGCCGAAACCGGGACACGCCATCCTACGAGCAGTACTTC. Its translation: CASRNRDTPSYEQYF.

The genes are TRBV29-1 and TRBJ2-7; no definite D call. Per the germline V gene, CDR1 is SQVTM and CDR2 is ANQGSEA. This CDR3 contains 11 residues. V was cut by 4 bases and J by 5 bases, with 9 bases left in between. The CDR3, as DNA: TGCAGCGTTGGGGCGTCCCACGAGCAGTACTTC. Encoded protein: CSVGASHEQYF.

The chain couples TRBV2 to TRBJ1-1; 7 bases are a match to TRBD1. Germline lookup yields CDR1 SNHLY and CDR2 FYNNEI. J gave up 2 bases and V 3 bases, and 6 bases lay outside the gene matches. This CDR3 contains 15 residues. CDR3 region: CASSERQGTNTEAFF. The CDR3 bases are TGTGCCAGCAGTGAGAGACAGGGAACCAACACTGAAGCTTTCTTT.

The chain recombines TRBV7-9 with TRBJ2-1; 14 bases agree with TRBD2. Germline V gene sequence: CDR1 SEHNR, CDR2 FQNEAQ (reference sequence). The length of the CDR3 is 14 residues. Trimming cost V 10 bases and J 7 bases; bases outside gene matches: 6. This CDR3 reads CATRLAGGLNEQFF. CDR3 in DNA: TGTGCCACCCGACTAGCGGGGGGGCTTAATGAGCAGTTCTTC.

V is TRBV7-7 and J is TRBJ2-2; D remains ambiguous. This CDR3 is 15 amino acids long. Germline CDR1 reads SSHAT; CDR2 reads FNYEAQ (reference sequence). Trimming took off 5 bases at V and 2 bases at J, with 12 bases between the two ends. CDR3 sequence (DNA): TGTGCCAGCAGCCCGTTAGTAGTTAACACCGGGGAGCTGTTTTTT. It codes for CASSPLVVNTGELFF.

J is TRBJ2-7 and V is TRBV30, with 10 bases fitting TRBD2. Losses at the gene ends were 2 bases for V and 3 bases for J; bases not matched to a gene: 16. The germline gives CDR1 GTSNPN, CDR2 SVGIG (reference sequence). There are 18 residues in the CDR3. This chain's CDR3 is CAWSTARGGIAGGYEQYF. The CDR3 DNA follows: TGTGCCTGGAGTACGGCCAGGGGTGGAATAGCGGGAGGCTACGAGCAGTACTTC.

The chain has TRBV28 and TRBJ1-5, with 10 bases identical to TRBD1. The CDR3 sequence is 15 residues long. Germline CDR1 reads MDHEN; CDR2 reads SYDVKM. J was trimmed by 8 bases and V by 4 bases; bases with no gene match: 8. The CDR3 DNA reads as TGTGCCAGCAGTTCTCTCGACAGGGGGCAGAAGCCCCAGCATTTT. Its protein is CASSSLDRGQKPQHF.

The chain joins TRBV7-3 to TRBJ2-7; 9 positions match TRBD1. V lost 5 bases, J lost 5 bases, and 4 bases stayed unmatched. The CDR3 runs to 13 residues. Germline V lookup: CDR1 SGHTA, CDR2 FQGTGA. CDR3 residues: CASSAGTGNEQYF. CDR3 in DNA: TGTGCCAGCAGCGCCGGGACAGGGAACGAGCAGTACTTC.

This clone was detected only a few times. The chain combines TRBV27 with TRBJ2-2; 10 nucleotides align to TRBD2. Germline trimming cut 11 bases from V and 5 bases from J; bases unmatched to any gene: 8. Germline V lookup: CDR1 MNHEY, CDR2 SMNVEV (reference sequence). CDR3 length: 14 residues. CDR3 DNA: TGTGCCTCTTCCGGGACTAGCGAAACCGGGGAGCTGTTTTTT. This translates into CASSGTSETGELFF.

The chain carries TRBV9 and TRBJ1-5; 7 bases align to TRBD1. The CDR3 consists of 13 residues. Per the germline V gene, CDR1 is SGDLS and CDR2 is YYNGEE. V was clipped by 3 bases and J by 5 bases; unmatched bases: 2. CDR3 in amino acids: CASSETGHQPQHF. The DNA of the CDR3 is TGTGCCAGCAGCGAGACAGGGCATCAGCCCCAGCATTTT.

The chain links TRBV28 to TRBJ1-5; D possibly corresponds to TRBD1 (6 bases). The ends were cut back, 3 bases at V and 6 bases at J, with 12 bases in the middle. CDR3 length: 14 residues. CDR1 is MDHEN, CDR2 SYDVKM, per germline. This CDR3 reads CASSFGGSGQPQHF. CDR3 nucleotide sequence: TGTGCCAGCAGTTTTGGGGGCAGCGGTCAGCCCCAGCATTTT.

This clone was picked up a small number of times. CDR3 nucleotides: TGTGCCAGCAGCTTAACGGGCTCAACTAACTATGGCTACACCTTC. Its protein product is CASSLTGSTNYGYTF. The chain uses TRBV7-3 and TRBJ1-2; the D is unclear. Germline V gene sequence: CDR1 SGHTA, CDR2 FQGTGA. V was clipped by 0 bases and J by 0 bases, with 8 bases between them. The CDR3 has 15 amino acids.

This clone has more than one count but fewer than ten. V and J are TRBV6-1 and TRBJ2-1, with D perhaps matching TRBD1 (6 bases). The CDR3 loop spans 16 amino acids. V was cut by 2 bases and J by 0 bases, with 11 bases left in between. From germline, CDR1 is MNHNS and CDR2 SASEGT. CDR3 loop: CASSESRTASYNEQFF. The DNA for the CDR3 is TGTGCCAGCAGTGAATCCCGGACAGCCTCCTACAATGAGCAGTTCTTC.

The chain joins TRBV21-1 to TRBJ1-2. TRBV21-1 is deemed a pseudogene. CDR3 length: 17 residues. The CDR3, as DNA: TGTGCCAGCAGCAAAAGGAAGTCGACCCTCTCGGGGTATGGCTACACCTTC. Translation gives CASSKRKSTLSGYGYTF.

This chain links TRBV6-6 with TRBJ2-7; 8 bases line up with TRBD2. Germline loops: CDR1 MNHNY, CDR2 SVGAGI (reference sequence). Losses at the gene ends were 6 bases for V and 6 bases for J; bases not matched to a gene: 13. The CDR3 sequence is 15 residues long. CDR3 sequence reads: CASSLGTSYSGEQYF. DNA for the CDR3: TGTGCCAGCAGCCTCGGGACTAGTTATTCGGGCGAGCAGTACTTC.